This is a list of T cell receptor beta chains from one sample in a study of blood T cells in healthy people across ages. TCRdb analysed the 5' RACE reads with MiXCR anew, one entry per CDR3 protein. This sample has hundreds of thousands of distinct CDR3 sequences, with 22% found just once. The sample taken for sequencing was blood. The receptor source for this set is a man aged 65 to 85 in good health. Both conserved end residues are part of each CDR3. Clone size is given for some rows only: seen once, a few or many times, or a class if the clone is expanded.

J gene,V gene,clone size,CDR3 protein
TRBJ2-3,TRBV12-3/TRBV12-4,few,CASTSSGRDTTDTQYF
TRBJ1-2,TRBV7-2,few,CASRGGWGGGYTF
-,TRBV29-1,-,CSVELAGAFETQYF
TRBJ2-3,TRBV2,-,CASSEGLAGGVTQYF
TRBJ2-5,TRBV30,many,CAWSLGFGNQETQYF
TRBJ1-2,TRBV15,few,CATSRDRTGDYGYTF
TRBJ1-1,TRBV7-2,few,CASSFSTGRTEAFF
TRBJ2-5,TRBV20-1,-,CSLLGGGFFSETQYF
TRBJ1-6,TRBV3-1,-,CASSPQDSQNSPLHF
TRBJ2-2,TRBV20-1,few,CSARSSSGRTGELFF
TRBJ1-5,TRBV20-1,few,CSARGSYSTYNQPQHF
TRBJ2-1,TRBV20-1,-,CSARMGLAVSYNEQFF
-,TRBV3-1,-,CASSQILGGQNEQFF
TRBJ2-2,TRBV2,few,CASSVRSSNTGELFF
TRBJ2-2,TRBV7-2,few,CASSLDRGTGGFGELFF
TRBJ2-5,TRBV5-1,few,CASSLEPWEQYF
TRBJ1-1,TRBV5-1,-,CASSSLIDGQPNTEAFF
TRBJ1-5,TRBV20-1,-,CSARDGAGGNQSQHF
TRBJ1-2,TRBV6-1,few,CASSRILGQGDLPYGYTF
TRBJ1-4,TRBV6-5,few,CASSATHLSEKLFF
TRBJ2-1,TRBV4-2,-,CASSQIAGDNEQFF
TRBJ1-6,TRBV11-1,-,CASSLVPNRGKESYNSPLHF
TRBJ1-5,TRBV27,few,CASRDRGGYSNQPQHF
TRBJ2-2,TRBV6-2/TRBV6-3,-,CATNQAVNTGELFF
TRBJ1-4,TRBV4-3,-,CASSQAGQGVANEKLFF
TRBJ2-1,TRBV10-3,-,CAIGFGEQFF
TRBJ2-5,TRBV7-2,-,CASSLGGRRGQYF
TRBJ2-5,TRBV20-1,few,CSAHANPGLAGGRKETQYF
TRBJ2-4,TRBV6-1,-,CASSEALGGDKNIQYF
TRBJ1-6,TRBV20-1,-,CSADRGFNSPLHF
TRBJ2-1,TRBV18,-,CASSHDRGSNGEQFF
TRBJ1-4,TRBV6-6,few,CASSTGEKLFF
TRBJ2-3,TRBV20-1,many,CSATGGGFTDTQYF
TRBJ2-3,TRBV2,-,CASSERAGGGTDTQYF
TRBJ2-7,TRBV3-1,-,CASSQGTVDEQYF
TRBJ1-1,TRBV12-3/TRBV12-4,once,CASSLIGFDTEAFF
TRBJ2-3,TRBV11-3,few,CASSLVGYYRTDTQYF
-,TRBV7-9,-,CASSLGLLDSYNEQFF
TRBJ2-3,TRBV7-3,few,CASSPTHGSDTQYF
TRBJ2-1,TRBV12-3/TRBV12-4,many,CASSSQQGNEQFF
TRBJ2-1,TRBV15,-,CATSRWGSYNEQFF
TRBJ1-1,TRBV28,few,CASRLGTPKVRTEAFF